This T cell receptor (beta chain) came from a study of T cell changes during pregnancy in multiple sclerosis. The germline V gene encodes CDR1 SGHVS and CDR2 FQNEAQ. The length of the CDR3 is 19 residues. After removal of 4 bases from V and 4 bases from J, the junction contained 17 bases not matched to a gene. Some clones are missing from TCRdb's copy, which holds only in-frame ones; the method was immunoSEQ multiplex PCR. The table lists about 75,000 clones, 89% of them singletons. Sequenced here: peripheral blood, sampled in the first trimester of pregnancy. V and J are TRBV7-8 and TRBJ1-5, with 9 bases identical to TRBD1. This clonotype was sampled from a female donor in good health, enrolled as a control in a pregnancy study. CDR3 loop: CASSSVIRQGENRNQPQHF. The CDR3 nucleotides read TGTGCCAGCAGCTCTGTGATAAGACAGGGGGAGAATCGGAATCAGCCCCAGCATTTT.